This passage covers 29 T cell receptor beta chains from one sample sequenced in a study of radiation and T cells in renal cell carcinoma. As to time point: blood 2 weeks post-SBRT. This sample's treatment: 15 Gy SBRT to primary tumor, nephrectomy 4 weeks later. Sequencing was performed with immunoSEQ multiplex PCR; in TCRdb, only in-frame clones are kept and a portion is missing. The sample has 70,000 to 100,000 clones, approximately 86% seen once. The material sequenced was blood, taken from a patient whose treatment included radiotherapy and nephrectomy. All receptors derive from a woman in her fifties or sixties with renal cell carcinoma.

The J gene is TRBJ1-6, the V gene TRBV7-2, with 9 positions matching TRBD1. Looked up from germline, CDR1 is SGHTA and CDR2 is FQGNSA. Losses at the gene ends were 7 bases for V and 8 bases for J; bases not matched to a gene: 9. This CDR3 comprises 15 residues. The CDR3 DNA is TGTGCCAGCACACCCCAGGGACAGGGATATTCACCCCTCCACTTT. Translating it yields CASTPQGQGYSPLHF.

This chain links TRBV5-1 with TRBJ1-4; tentatively, D is TRBD1 (5 bases). Germline CDR1 SGHRS, CDR2 YFSETQ. The V end lost 4 bases, the J end lost 3 bases, and 16 bases lay between the germline ends. This CDR3 spans 16 amino acids. The CDR3 DNA sequence: TGCGCCAGCAGCCTATACTCCGGAGGGGCTAATGAAAAACTGTTTTTT. Translation: CASSLYSGGANEKLFF.

This clone was counted a single time. The CDR3 DNA reads as TGTGCCATCAGTTTATGGACGGGGGACGTCTCTGGGGCCAACGTCCTGACTTTC. The encoded protein is CAISLWTGDVSGANVLTF. The chain is built from TRBV10-3 and TRBJ2-6; D possibly corresponds to TRBD2 (6 bases). Germline V gives CDR1 ENHRY, CDR2 SYGVKD. V was pared by 5 bases and J by 0 bases, with 17 bases between. This CDR3 is 18 amino acids long.

This chain uses TRBV19 with TRBJ2-5; weak D call: TRBD2 (5 bases). Per the germline V gene, CDR1 is LNHDA and CDR2 is SQIVND (reference sequence). The length of the CDR3 is 13 residues. V lost 2 bases and J lost 5, with 9 bases in between. CDR3 sequence reads: CASSIPGIETQYF. DNA for the CDR3: TGTGCCAGTAGTATACCGGGGATCGAGACCCAGTACTTC.

This chain links TRBV7-2 with TRBJ1-3, with no clear D. The germline V gene encodes CDR1 SGHTA and CDR2 FQGNSA. The V end was cut by 5 bases, the J end by 4 bases, with 9 bases between. The length of the CDR3 is 13 residues. The CDR3, as DNA: TGTGCCAGCAGCCTGGCTGAGGGAAACACCATATATTTT. This sequence encodes CASSLAEGNTIYF.

The chain links TRBV11-2 to TRBJ2-3, with D uncertain. The CDR3 sequence is 16 residues long. Per germline, CDR1 SGHAT and CDR2 FQNNGV. The ends were cut back, 7 bases at V and 0 bases at J, with 17 bases in the middle. The CDR3 reads CASTLLPTASTDTQYF. Written as DNA, the CDR3 is TGTGCCAGCACCCTCCTCCCCACGGCTAGCACAGATACGCAGTATTTT.

The chain recombines TRBV7-2 with TRBJ1-5; D is uncertain. The CDR3 has 16 residues. Per germline, CDR1 SGHTA and CDR2 FQGNSA. V lost 2 bases to trimming and J lost 0 bases, with 11 bases between them. CDR3 in DNA: TGTGCCAGCAGCTTAAAGGCGGAATATAGCAATCAGCCCCAGCATTTT. This encodes CASSLKAEYSNQPQHF.

The genes are TRBV6-1 and TRBJ2-7; 8 bases match TRBD2. Looked up from germline, CDR1 is MNHNS and CDR2 is SASEGT. This CDR3 comprises 15 residues. The V segment lost 5 bases and the J segment 4 bases; nucleotides outside the gene matches: 10. CDR3 in amino acids: CASSFPGAGGYEQYF. In DNA, the CDR3 is TGTGCCAGCAGTTTCCCCGGGGCGGGAGGATACGAGCAGTACTTC.

The V gene is TRBV7-9, the J gene TRBJ1-4, with 9 bases identical to TRBD1. Germline loops: CDR1 SEHNR, CDR2 FQNEAQ (reference sequence). The CDR3 covers 15 residues. Trimming at V came to 6 bases and at J to 3 bases, leaving 5 bases not matched to a gene. Here the CDR3 DNA reads TGTGCCAGCAGTCAGACAGGGGGTCCTAATGAAAAACTGTTTTTT. The encoded protein is CASSQTGGPNEKLFF. The full variable domain, rest sourced from reference TRBV7-9 and TRBJ1-4, is DTGVSQNPRHKITKRGQNVTFRCDPISEHNRLYWYRQTLGQGPEFLTYFQNEAQLEKSRLLSDRFSAERPKGSFSTLEIQRTEQGDSAMYLCASSQTGGPNEKLFFGSGTQLSVL.

The rearrangement links TRBV6-1 to TRBJ1-5; D is unclear. Germline V CDR1 and CDR2: MNHNS, SASEGT. Trimming shortened V by 3 bases and J by 6 bases, and 12 bases separated the two germline ends. The CDR3 covers 14 residues. The CDR3 DNA reads as TGTGCCAGCAGTGATAGGAGCGTTAGTCAGCCCCAGCATTTT. Protein product: CASSDRSVSQPQHF.

The chain carries TRBV10-3 and TRBJ1-1; no clear D gene. The CDR3 runs to 12 residues. Germline assignment: CDR1 ENHRY and CDR2 SYGVKD. Trimming pared 6 bases from V and 0 bases from J, leaving 5 bases between. The CDR3 region is CAIRRLNTEAFF. The CDR3 DNA sequence: TGTGCCATCAGGAGACTGAACACTGAAGCTTTCTTT.

The rearrangement uses TRBV5-1 and TRBJ2-7; TRBD1 aligns across 8 bases. Germline CDR1 and CDR2: SGHRS and YFSETQ. The CDR3 is made up of 16 amino acids. The V and J ends lost 5 bases and 3 bases, in that order; junction bases with no gene match: 13. DNA for the CDR3: TGCGCCAGCAGGACAACCGGGACAGGCGAAATCTACGAGCAGTACTTC. Translating gives CASRTTGTGEIYEQYF.

This rearrangement joins TRBV28 to TRBJ1-5; perhaps TRBD1 as D (5 bases). The germline V gene has CDR1 MDHEN and CDR2 SYDVKM. The CDR3 extends over 17 amino acids. Trimming shortened V by 3 bases and J by 0 bases, and 15 bases separated the two germline ends. CDR3 nucleotides: TGTGCCAGCAGTTTTGGGGGGACGTACCATAGCAATCAGCCCCAGCATTTT. Protein sequence: CASSFGGTYHSNQPQHF.

DNA of the CDR3: TGCGCCAGCAGCTTGGCCCCCGGGACCACCTACGAGCAGTACTTC. Its translation is CASSLAPGTTYEQYF. The rearrangement joins TRBV5-1 to TRBJ2-7; D may correspond to TRBD1 or TRBD2 (5 bases each). The CDR3 covers 15 residues. The ends were cut back, 0 bases at V and 2 bases at J, with 12 bases in the middle. CDR1 is SGHRS and CDR2 is YFSETQ in the germline V gene. The variable domain in full, completed from reference TRBV5-1 and TRBJ2-7, reads KAGVTQTPRYLIKTRGQQVTLSCSPISGHRSVSWYQQTPGQGLQFLFEYFSETQRNKGNFPGRFSGRQFSNSRSEMNVSTLELGDSALYLCASSLAPGTTYEQYFGPGTRLTVT.

The chain links TRBV20-1 to TRBJ2-5; D perhaps matches TRBD2 (6 bases). CDR1 is DFQATT and CDR2 is SNEGSKA in the germline V gene (reference sequence). Trimming removed 7 bases from V and 5 bases from J, with 11 bases in between. The CDR3 covers 11 residues. The CDR3 DNA reads as TGCAGTGGGAAACGGGGGGAGACCCAGTACTTC. The encoded protein is CSGKRGETQYF.

This clone occurred a few times. This chain links TRBV6-5 with TRBJ1-6; D not certain. Trimming took 7 bases from V and 7 from J, leaving 14 bases between them. CDR3 length: 14 amino acids. Germline CDR1 reads MNHEY; CDR2 reads SVGAGI. CDR3: CASTAAGWNSPLHF. The DNA for the CDR3 is TGTGCCAGCACCGCCGCGGGGTGGAATTCACCCCTCCACTTT.

The rearrangement uses TRBV5-6 and TRBJ1-1; D uncertain. V lost 1 base, J lost 2 bases, and 6 bases lay in between. Germline CDR1 is SGHDT and CDR2 is YYEEEE. This CDR3 is 13 amino acids long. CDR3 in amino acids: CASSLSANTEAFF. The CDR3 nucleotides read TGTGCCAGCAGCTTGTCAGCAAACACTGAAGCTTTCTTT.

This chain links TRBV4-1 with TRBJ2-1; D uncertain. The CDR3 runs 15 residues. Trimming pared 1 base from V and 4 bases from J, leaving 11 bases between. Germline V gives CDR1 MGHRA, CDR2 YSYEKL. This CDR3 is CASSQGFNGYNEQFF. In nucleotides, the CDR3 is TGCGCCAGCAGCCAAGGGTTTAACGGTTACAATGAGCAGTTCTTC.

This clone has a single count. The rearrangement uses TRBV14 and TRBJ1-4; possibly TRBD1 for D (6 bases). The V gene's germline CDR1 is SGHDN and CDR2 FVKESK. CDR3 length: 15 residues. V lost 2 bases and J lost 7, with 14 bases in between. The CDR3 region is CASSQTGSVGEKLFF. The CDR3 nucleotides are TGTGCCAGCAGCCAAACAGGGAGTGTGGGTGAAAAACTGTTTTTT. The full variable domain, its missing parts supplied by reference TRBV14 and TRBJ1-4, is EAGVTQFPSHSVIEKGQTVTLRCDPISGHDNLYWYRRVMGKEIKFLLHFVKESKQDESGMPNNRFLAERTGGTYSTLKVQPAELEDSGVYFCASSQTGSVGEKLFFGSGTQLSVL.

The chain combines TRBV19 with TRBJ1-1; D perhaps matches TRBD1 (5 bases). Trimming shortened V by 3 bases and J by 6 bases, and 17 bases separated the two germline ends. This CDR3 has 15 residues. The germline CDR1 and CDR2 sequences are LNHDA and SQIVND (reference sequence). CDR3 residues: CASSIPGRNSAEAFF. The CDR3 nucleotides read TGTGCCAGTAGTATCCCAGGGAGGAATTCCGCTGAAGCTTTCTTT.

This clone was counted a few times. V gene TRBV10-3 combines with J gene TRBJ1-5; no definite D call. The ends were cut back, 2 bases at V and 6 bases at J, with 5 bases in the middle. The CDR3 extends over 12 amino acids. Germline-derived CDR1 and CDR2 are ENHRY and SYGVKD. CDR3 loop: CAISEVGQPQHF. In DNA form, the CDR3 reads TGTGCCATCAGTGAGGTAGGTCAGCCCCAGCATTTT.

This sequence joins TRBV5-1 and TRBJ1-1; D gene uncertain. The CDR3 is made up of 12 amino acids. Germline assignment: CDR1 SGHRS and CDR2 YFSETQ. Trimming cost V 3 bases and J 0 bases, with 3 bases left between them. CDR3 loop: CASSSMNTEAFF. CDR3 nucleotides: TGCGCCAGCAGCTCAATGAACACTGAAGCTTTCTTT.

The chain employs TRBV19 and TRBJ2-5, with 9 bases identical to TRBD1. The CDR3 sequence is 14 residues long. Germline V gene lookup returns CDR1 LNHDA and CDR2 SQIVND (reference sequence). V gave up 5 bases and J gave up 5 bases; unmatched junction bases: 6. In DNA, the CDR3 is TGTGCCAGTAGTCCACAGGGGGCGCGGGAGACCCAGTACTTC. Protein: CASSPQGARETQYF. Based on the CDR3 plus reference TRBV19 and TRBJ2-5, the full variable domain is DGGITQSPKYLFRKEGQNVTLSCEQNLNHDAMYWYRQDPGQGLRLIYYSQIVNDFQKGDIAEGYSVSREKKESFPLTVTSAQKNPTAFYLCASSPQGARETQYFGPGTRLLVL.

J is TRBJ2-1 and V is TRBV5-5; 10 positions agree with TRBD2. The trim removed 2 bases at V and 5 bases at J, leaving 4 bases unmatched. CDR1 and CDR2 from the germline V gene are SGHKS and YYEKEE (reference sequence). The CDR3 consists of 15 residues. The CDR3 nucleotides are TGTGCCAGCAGCTTTGATACTAGCGGGAACAATGAGCAGTTCTTC. The encoded protein is CASSFDTSGNNEQFF. Using reference TRBV5-5 and TRBJ2-1 for the parts outside the CDR3, the full variable domain is DAGVTQSPTHLIKTRGQQVTLRCSPISGHKSVSWYQQVLGQGPQFIFQYYEKEERGRGNFPDRFSARQFPNYSSELNVNALLLGDSALYLCASSFDTSGNNEQFFGPGTRLTVL.

This clone has just a few counts. The chain recombines TRBV21-1 with TRBJ2-7; the tabulated D call, TRBD1, remains unverified against the DNA. TRBV21-1 is given as a pseudogene. The CDR3 runs to 14 residues. CDR3 sequence reads: CASLWAGVSLEQYF. The CDR3 nucleotides read TGTGCCAGCTTATGGGCAGGGGTAAGTCTCGAGCAGTACTTC.

This chain uses TRBV6-6 with TRBJ1-6, with D possibly TRBD1 on 6 matching bases. This CDR3 contains 13 residues. CDR1 MNHNY and CDR2 SVGAGI come from the germline V gene (reference sequence). Trimming left V 2 bases short and J 18 bases short, with 17 bases between. DNA of the CDR3: TGTGCCAGCAGTTACACCAACCTACAGGGACCCCACTTT. Protein: CASSYTNLQGPHF.

The chain is built from TRBV10-1 and TRBJ2-5; the match to TRBD1 covers 11 bases. The J call may be incorrect, as the DNA end agrees better with TRBJ2-7. The CDR3 contains 13 residues. Germline assignment: CDR1 WNHNN and CDR2 SYGVQD (reference sequence). CDR3 nucleotides: TGCGCCAGCGGGGGACAGGGGGTCCACGAGCAGTACTTC. This gives the protein CASGGQGVHEQYF.

This rearrangement joins TRBV7-8 to TRBJ2-3, with unresolved D. Germline V gene data show CDR1 as SGHVS and CDR2 as FQNEAQ. Trimming stripped 5 bases from V and 1 base from J, with 13 bases between. CDR3 length: 15 amino acids. CDR3: CASSPHYQGTDTQYF. The CDR3 nucleotides are TGTGCCAGCAGCCCCCATTATCAGGGCACAGATACGCAGTATTTT.

The chain recombines TRBV19 with TRBJ2-3; weak D call: TRBD2 (6 bases). The CDR3 totals 14 residues. Per the germline V gene, CDR1 is LNHDA and CDR2 is SQIVND (reference sequence). V was pared by 4 bases and J by 2 bases, with 10 bases between. The CDR3 loop is CASSNGGFTDTQYF. For the CDR3, the DNA is TGTGCCAGTAGTAACGGGGGATTCACAGATACGCAGTATTTT. The entire variable domain, with the rest obtained from reference TRBV19 and TRBJ2-3, is as follows: DGGITQSPKYLFRKEGQNVTLSCEQNLNHDAMYWYRQDPGQGLRLIYYSQIVNDFQKGDIAEGYSVSREKKESFPLTVTSAQKNPTAFYLCASSNGGFTDTQYFGPGTRLTVL.